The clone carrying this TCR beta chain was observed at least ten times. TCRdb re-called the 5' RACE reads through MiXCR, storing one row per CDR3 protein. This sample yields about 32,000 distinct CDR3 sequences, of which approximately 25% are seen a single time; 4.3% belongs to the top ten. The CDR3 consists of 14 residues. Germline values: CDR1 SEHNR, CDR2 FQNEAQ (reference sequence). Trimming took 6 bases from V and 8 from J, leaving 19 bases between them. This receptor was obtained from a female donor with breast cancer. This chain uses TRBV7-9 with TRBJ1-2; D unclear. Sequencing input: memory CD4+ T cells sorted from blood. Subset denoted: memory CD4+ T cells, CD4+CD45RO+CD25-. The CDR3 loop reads CASRMRSGNEGYTF. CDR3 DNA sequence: TGTGCCAGCAGGATGAGATCGGGCAACGAGGGCTACACCTTC.